The sequence of this T cell receptor beta chain was determined in a study of human T cells and chemical hapten exposure. In the study overall: The study patch tested 0.01% DPC on the upper back and read results at 6 days. Study-wide results and limits: In the PT1 data, expanded TCR counts showed a positive correlation with patch test score.

The study's library attached unique molecular identifiers to single cDNA molecules. TCRdb reprocessed the RACE reads with MiXCR, giving one entry per CDR3 protein. The sample includes about 98,000 distinct CDR3 sequences, approximately 11% of them seen just once. Looked up from germline, CDR1 is KGHSH and CDR2 is LQKENI. V shed 3 bases and J 5 bases; nucleotides not matched to a gene: 7. CDR3 size: 14 residues. In its sample, this clonotype was seen many times. What it binds is unknown. Time point denoted: pre-sensitization, week 0. Indicated treatment: therapeutic diphenylcyclopropenone sensitization with weekly scalp DPC. Alopecia patients between 18 and 70 years old and suitable for DPC were used as donors.

The receptor's source is a woman aged 60-70 years with alopecia areata. Some clones in this sample may be carry-over from other donors' samples. This sample comprised whole blood, obtained in connection with sensitization to the hapten diphenylcyclopropenone (DPC). This chain joins TRBV18 and TRBJ2-7; 7 positions match TRBD1. CDR3 residues: CASSPATGANEQYF. Written as DNA, the CDR3 is TGTGCCAGCTCACCCGCCACAGGGGCTAACGAGCAGTACTTC. The whole variable domain, remainder taken from reference TRBV18 and TRBJ2-7, is NAGVMQNPRHLVRRRGQEARLRCSPMKGHSHVYWYRQLPEEGLKFMVYLQKENIIDESGMPKERFSAEFPKEGPSILRIQQVVRGDSAAYFCASSPATGANEQYFGPGTRLTVT.